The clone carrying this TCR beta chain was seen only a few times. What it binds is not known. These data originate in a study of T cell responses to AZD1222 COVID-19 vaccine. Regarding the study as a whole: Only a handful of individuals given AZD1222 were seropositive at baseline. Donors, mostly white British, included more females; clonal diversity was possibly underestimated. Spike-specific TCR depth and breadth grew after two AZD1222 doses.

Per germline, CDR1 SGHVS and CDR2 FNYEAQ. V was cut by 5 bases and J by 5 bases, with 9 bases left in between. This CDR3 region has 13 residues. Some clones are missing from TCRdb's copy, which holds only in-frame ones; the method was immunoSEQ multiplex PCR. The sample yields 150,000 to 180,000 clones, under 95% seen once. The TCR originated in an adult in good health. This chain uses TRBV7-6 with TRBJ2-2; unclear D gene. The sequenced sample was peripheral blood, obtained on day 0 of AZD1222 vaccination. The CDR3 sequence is CASSPRATGELFF. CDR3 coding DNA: TGTGCCAGCAGCCCCCGGGCGACCGGGGAGCTGTTTTTT.